The clone carrying this T cell receptor beta chain was found a few times. Its antigen is unknown. This record belongs to a study of CD8+CD57+ T cells in acquired aplastic anemia. On the study more broadly: CD4+ and CD8+ cells, once sorted, gave DNA averaging approximately 3 ug. Healthy-donor CD4+ cells averaged approximately 10 million reads.

The study profiled TCR beta VDJ and CDR3 using genomic DNA as template. From the reads, TCRdb called clonotypes with MiXCR, one entry per CDR3 protein. This sample has just over 400,000 distinct CDR3 sequences, with around 68% found just once. The CDR3 has 13 amino acids. J gave up 9 bases and V 7 bases, and 5 bases lay outside the gene matches. Germline assignment: CDR1 LNHDA and CDR2 SQIVND (reference sequence). Whole-study findings and limits: Controls and patients did not differ significantly in CD8+ Simpson's diversity. Common to patients and controls were twenty-nine CD8+ CDR3 sequences.

The sample consisted of sorted CD4+, CD8+, or CD8+CD57+ T cells (not recorded which) from PBMCs. The clonotype originates from a human donor in good health, serving as a control. The chain is built from TRBV19 and TRBJ1-6; 8 bases fit TRBD1. DNA of the CDR3: TGTGCCAGTACCCAGGGGGCGACTTCACCCCTCCACTTT. Encoded protein: CASTQGATSPLHF.